This T cell receptor (beta chain) was found in a study of blood T cell repertoires in COVID-19. On the study more broadly: Both acute and convalescent COVID-19 samples were obtained from the United States, Italy and Spain.

Clones were sequenced by immunoSEQ multiplex PCR, and TCRdb holds only the in-frame ones, with some missing. This table has around 330,000 clones, 85% appearing once. Across under 25 US areas, participants ranged in age from about 18 to 100 years. Which cohort a participant joined came from the clinical history participants gave. This clone has a single count. The CDR3 extends over 14 amino acids. J gave up 7 bases and V 0 bases, and 3 bases lay outside the gene matches. CDR1 is SGDLS and CDR2 is YYNGEE in the germline V gene. Sequenced material: PBMCs or T cells enriched from blood (not recorded which). This receptor was identified in a woman aged 30 to 39 who had been exposed to COVID-19. The chain joins TRBV9 to TRBJ1-4, with 7 bases that match TRBD1. CDR3 coding DNA: TGTGCCAGCAGCGTAGAGGGGGCGGTTGAAAAACTGTTTTTT. It specifies CASSVEGAVEKLFF. Full variable domain (rest looked up from reference TRBV9 and TRBJ1-4): DSGVTQTPKHLITATGQRVTLRCSPRSGDLSVYWYQQSLDQGLQFLIQYYNGEERAKGNILERFSAQQFPDLHSELNLSSLELGDSALYFCASSVEGAVEKLFFGSGTQLSVL.